The 4 T cell receptor beta chains given below trace back to one sample, sequenced in a study of blood T cell repertoires in COVID-19. Repertoires were generated with immunoSEQ multiplex PCR, while TCRdb's copy carries only in-frame clones and drops some. This sample has about 240,000 clones, with 75% to 90% found just once. The sample consisted of PBMCs or T cells enriched from blood (not recorded which). The receptors come from a woman aged 40-49 years with acute COVID-19.

This rearrangement joins TRBV28 to TRBJ1-1, with a possible D match to TRBD1 (5 bases). V lost 3 bases to trimming and J lost 2 bases, with 10 bases between them. Germline V lookup: CDR1 MDHEN, CDR2 SYDVKM. The CDR3 consists of 14 residues. CDR3 amino acids: CASSLGQANTEAFF. The CDR3 DNA is TGTGCCAGCAGTTTGGGGCAGGCCAACACTGAAGCTTTCTTT.

V usage is TRBV6-4 and J usage is TRBJ2-1; D might be TRBD1 (6 bases). Germline assignment: CDR1 MRHNA and CDR2 SNTAGT. The CDR3 has 12 residues. V lost 8 bases, J lost 10 bases, and 15 bases lay in between. The CDR3 reads CASGQTGTEQFF. CDR3 bases: TGTGCCAGCGGTCAAACCGGGACAGAGCAGTTCTTC.

The chain has TRBV19 and TRBJ2-3; 9 bases fit TRBD1. This CDR3 comprises 17 residues. V was pared by 3 bases and J by 6 bases, with 13 bases of the junction left unmatched. The germline V gene encodes CDR1 LNHDA and CDR2 SQIVND (reference sequence). The CDR3, as DNA: TGTGCCAGTAGTATGAACAGGGGGCTTCAGGTGTCCGATACGCAGTATTTT. This sequence encodes CASSMNRGLQVSDTQYF.

This sequence joins TRBV9 and TRBJ2-7; D gene uncertain. CDR1 is SGDLS, CDR2 YYNGEE, per germline. The CDR3 sequence is 14 residues long. Trimming shortened V by 3 bases and J by 5 bases, and 15 bases separated the two germline ends. This chain's CDR3 is CASSESWVADEQYF. CDR3 DNA: TGTGCCAGCAGCGAGAGTTGGGTGGCGGACGAGCAGTACTTC. Full variable domain (missing parts from reference TRBV9 and TRBJ2-7): DSGVTQTPKHLITATGQRVTLRCSPRSGDLSVYWYQQSLDQGLQFLIQYYNGEERAKGNILERFSAQQFPDLHSELNLSSLELGDSALYFCASSESWVADEQYFGPGTRLTVT.